These 25 T cell receptor beta chains were sequenced from one sample in a study of cytomegalovirus exposure and HLA in healthy donors. The primer mix had 60 Vbeta and 13 Jbeta primers. Some clones are missing from TCRdb's copy, which holds only in-frame ones; the method was immunoSEQ multiplex PCR. The sample holds roughly 140,000 clones; approximately 79% are singletons and the top ten take 0.55% to 0.8%. Sequencing used PBMCs. These receptors were obtained from a male donor in good health and CMV-seronegative.

This clone was detected only a few times. The chain is built from TRBV5-1 and TRBJ1-1; D is possibly TRBD1 (5 bases). The CDR3 has 16 residues. The germline CDR1 and CDR2 sequences are SGHRS and YFSETQ. Trimming pared 4 bases from V and 0 bases from J, leaving 16 bases between. The DNA of the CDR3 is TGCGCCAGCAGCCCGAGAGTCGGGGGAATGAACACTGAAGCTTTCTTT. Protein sequence: CASSPRVGGMNTEAFF.

The genes are TRBV7-3 and TRBJ2-3; 7 nucleotides line up with TRBD1. Trimming cost V 4 bases and J 6 bases; bases outside gene matches: 13. CDR1 SGHTA and CDR2 FQGTGA come from the germline V gene. This CDR3 comprises 16 residues. In DNA, the CDR3 is TGTGCCAGCAGCTCCCTCGGACAGGCCGGTCTGGATACGCAGTATTTT. Its translation: CASSSLGQAGLDTQYF.

This rearrangement joins TRBV5-1 to TRBJ2-2; 7 bases are a match to TRBD1. The J segment lost 0 bases and the V segment lost 4 bases, leaving 3 bases of the junction unmatched. The CDR3 has 15 amino acids. The germline CDR1 and CDR2 sequences are SGHRS and YFSETQ. CDR3 residues: CASSEQGPNTGELFF. The CDR3, as DNA: TGCGCCAGCAGCGAACAGGGGCCGAACACCGGGGAGCTGTTTTTT.

This clone was observed once. This sequence joins TRBV6-5 and TRBJ2-5; the D gene is possibly TRBD2 (7 bases). TRBJ2-7 explains the end of the DNA better; the J call may be wrong. Germline-derived CDR1 and CDR2 are MNHEY and SVGAGI. The CDR3 has 16 amino acids. The CDR3 DNA reads as TGTGCCAGCAGTTACATCGGCGGGGGCACTCTATACGAGCAGTACTTC. It yields the protein CASSYIGGGTLYEQYF.

The CDR3 DNA reads as TGTGCCACCGCCCCGGGGGGGTATAATTCACCCCTCCACTTT. Encoded protein: CATAPGGYNSPLHF. V usage is TRBV19 and J usage is TRBJ1-6; TRBD1 is a possible D gene (5 bases). Deletions cut 10 bases from V and 4 bases from J, with 14 bases between. Looked up from germline, CDR1 is LNHDA and CDR2 is SQIVND (reference sequence). The CDR3 contains 14 residues.

As to this clone: At the DNA level, this CDR3 is encoded by other sequences in the same sample as well. This chain joins TRBV6-6 and TRBJ2-1, with D perhaps TRBD1 (5 bases). The CDR3 is made up of 14 amino acids. Germline V gives CDR1 MNHNY, CDR2 SVGAGI (reference sequence). Between the trimmed V and J ends, which lost 2 bases and 1 base, there was a span of 6 bases. CDR3 DNA sequence: TGTGCCAGCAGTTACACAGGATCCTACAATGAGCAGTTCTTC. It is translated as CASSYTGSYNEQFF.

This clone was counted a few times. The gene calls are TRBV5-1 and TRBJ2-3, with a tentative D call TRBD2 (5 bases). V gave up 4 bases and J gave up 2 bases, with 5 bases separating them. The CDR3 has 12 residues. The germline V gene has CDR1 SGHRS and CDR2 YFSETQ. The CDR3 loop reads CASSRDTDTQYF. In DNA, the CDR3 is TGCGCCAGCAGCCGGGACACAGATACGCAGTATTTT.

CDR3 loop: CASSYRDRGPGANVLTF. The CDR3 coding sequence is TGTGCCAGCAGCTACCGGGACAGGGGGCCTGGGGCCAACGTCCTGACTTTC. The V and J genes are TRBV7-9 and TRBJ2-6; 12 bases fit TRBD1. Per the germline V gene, CDR1 is SEHNR and CDR2 is FQNEAQ (reference sequence). This CDR3 has 17 amino acids. J lost 2 bases, V lost 4 bases, and 3 bases had no gene match.

This chain joins TRBV29-1 and TRBJ1-1; TRBD1 aligns across 7 bases. V shed 4 bases and J 4 bases; nucleotides not matched to a gene: 6. The CDR3 runs to 13 residues. Germline V gene lookup returns CDR1 SQVTM and CDR2 ANQGSEA. CDR3 in DNA: TGCAGCGTTGGGAGGGGGCCAGGCACTGAAGCTTTCTTT. This codes for CSVGRGPGTEAFF. Based on the CDR3 plus reference TRBV29-1 and TRBJ1-1, the full variable domain is SAVISQKPSRDICQRGTSLTIQCQVDSQVTMMFWYRQQPGQSLTLIATANQGSEATYESGFVIDKFPISRPNLTFSTLTVSNMSPEDSSIYLCSVGRGPGTEAFFGQGTRLTVV.

The rearrangement joins TRBV4-3 to TRBJ2-7; D ambiguous. The CDR3 covers 13 residues. The germline V and J ends were trimmed by 0 bases and 2 bases, with 5 bases remaining between them. In germline, CDR1 is LGHNA, CDR2 YSLEER. The CDR3 is CASSQDAAYEQYF. CDR3 DNA: TGCGCCAGCAGCCAAGATGCAGCCTACGAGCAGTACTTC.

The genes are TRBV12-5 and TRBJ1-1; no reliable D call. Germline-derived CDR1 and CDR2 are LGHNT and FRNRAP. The CDR3 spans 13 residues. V lost 7 bases to trimming and J lost 1 base, with 10 bases between them. The CDR3: CASALPQNTEAFF. The CDR3 region has the DNA TGTGCTAGTGCCCTACCCCAGAACACTGAAGCTTTCTTT.

The gene calls are TRBV27 and TRBJ2-1; TRBD2 might be the D (5 bases). The CDR3 has 15 residues. From germline, CDR1 is MNHEY and CDR2 SMNVEV (reference sequence). V lost 3 bases and J lost 2, with 11 bases in between. The DNA of the CDR3 is TGTGCCAGCAGTTTTGGGAGCAGGCCCTACAATGAGCAGTTCTTC. This gives the protein CASSFGSRPYNEQFF.

The V and J genes are TRBV5-1 and TRBJ2-6, with TRBD2 as a possible D gene (6 bases). V was trimmed by 0 bases and J by 0 bases, leaving 13 bases between them. The CDR3 is 18 residues long. CDR1 and CDR2 (germline): SGHRS, YFSETQ. The CDR3 nucleotides are TGCGCCAGCAGCTTGGAAACTACCGGGGGCTCTGGGGCCAACGTCCTGACTTTC. This codes for CASSLETTGGSGANVLTF.

V gene TRBV7-3 combines with J gene TRBJ2-7; the match to TRBD1 covers 8 bases. V trimming: 4 bases; J trimming: 1 base; junction bases outside the gene matches: 12. Germline loops: CDR1 SGHTA, CDR2 FQGTGA. The CDR3 has 17 amino acids. The CDR3, as DNA: TGTGCCAGCAGCTCCTCCCCCCGGGACAGGTTTTCCTACGAGCAGTACTTC. Its translation is CASSSSPRDRFSYEQYF.

The chain joins TRBV7-2 to TRBJ2-2, with a tentative D call TRBD2 (6 bases). CDR1 is SGHTA, CDR2 FQGNSA, per germline. V dropped 4 bases and J dropped 2 bases, with 8 bases sitting between them. The CDR3 sequence is 14 residues long. The DNA of the CDR3 is TGTGCCAGCAGCTCTAGCGTCAACACCGGGGAGCTGTTTTTT. Translation: CASSSSVNTGELFF.

This clone was counted a single time. The chain carries TRBV2 and TRBJ1-1, with 8 bases fitting TRBD1. The trim removed 5 bases at V and 0 bases at J, leaving 11 bases unmatched. This CDR3 contains 17 residues. Germline CDR1 is SNHLY and CDR2 is FYNNEI. CDR3 sequence: CASSTPGQGVMNTEAFF. The CDR3 nucleotides are TGTGCCAGCAGTACACCCGGACAGGGCGTCATGAACACTGAAGCTTTCTTT.

This clone was recorded a few times. V and J are TRBV7-3 and TRBJ2-3, with TRBD2 identical over 8 bases. The length of the CDR3 is 15 residues. Germline CDR1 SGHTA, CDR2 FQGTGA. The J segment lost 3 bases and the V segment lost 1 base, leaving 3 bases of the junction unmatched. CDR3 DNA: TGTGCCAGCAGCTTAAGTGGCGGGAGGACAGATACGCAGTATTTT. Translating it yields CASSLSGGRTDTQYF. The full variable domain, with the rest looked up from reference TRBV7-3 and TRBJ2-3, is GAGVSQTPSNKVTEKGKYVELRCDPISGHTALYWYRQSLGQGPEFLIYFQGTGAADDSGLPNDRFFAVRPEGSVSTLKIQRTERGDSAVYLCASSLSGGRTDTQYFGPGTRLTVL.

The CDR3 DNA reads TGTGCCAGCAGCTTAGCAGGGACAGGGGGCCGGAACACTGAAGCTTTCTTT. Protein: CASSLAGTGGRNTEAFF. This chain connects TRBV7-2 to TRBJ1-1, with 12 positions matching TRBD1. The length of the CDR3 is 17 residues. V lost 0 bases and J lost 1; bases outside the gene matches: 3. Germline V gene sequence: CDR1 SGHTA, CDR2 FQGNSA.

The CDR3 DNA reads TGTGCCAGCAGCTTAGACAGGGGATTTAGTGGGGCCAACGTCCTGACTTTC. Amino acids: CASSLDRGFSGANVLTF. The V and J genes are TRBV7-9 and TRBJ2-6, with TRBD1 identical over 7 bases. CDR3 length equals 17 residues. Germline V gives CDR1 SEHNR, CDR2 FQNEAQ (reference sequence). Trimming took 1 base from V and 3 from J; bases not matched to a gene: 6.

The rearrangement uses TRBV29-1 and TRBJ1-6, with TRBD1 identical over 10 bases. CDR3 length equals 14 residues. Unmatched junction bases numbered 5, after V lost 5 bases and J lost 7 bases. Germline V gene lookup returns CDR1 SQVTM and CDR2 ANQGSEA. This CDR3 is CSVRTGGGNSPLHF. In DNA, the CDR3 is TGCAGCGTTCGGACAGGGGGGGGGAATTCACCCCTCCACTTT.

This rearrangement joins TRBV6-6 to TRBJ1-1; weak D call: TRBD1 (5 bases). Trimming stripped 8 bases from V and 0 bases from J, with 13 bases between. The germline gives CDR1 MNHNY, CDR2 SVGAGI (reference sequence). The CDR3 runs to 14 residues. CDR3 coding DNA: TGTGCCAGCCAGCGTGGACACATGAACACTGAAGCTTTCTTT. Translated: CASQRGHMNTEAFF.

Here the CDR3 reads CASSFGDRYSYNEQFF. In nucleotides, the CDR3 is TGCGCCAGCAGCTTTGGCGACAGATATTCCTACAATGAGCAGTTCTTC. This chain uses TRBV5-1 with TRBJ2-1, with D possibly matching TRBD1 (5 bases). Between the trimmed V and J ends, which lost 2 bases and 1 base, there was a span of 13 bases. This CDR3 spans 16 amino acids. Germline lookup yields CDR1 SGHRS and CDR2 YFSETQ.

V usage is TRBV7-2 and J usage is TRBJ2-5, with 8 positions matching TRBD1. Germline CDR1 reads SGHTA; CDR2 reads FQGNSA. The CDR3 loop spans 15 amino acids. After removal of 4 bases from V and 9 bases from J, the junction contained 13 bases not matched to a gene. CDR3: CASSYPTGAQGSQYF. Here the CDR3 DNA reads TGTGCCAGCAGCTACCCGACAGGGGCCCAGGGGTCCCAGTACTTC.

This chain joins TRBV27 and TRBJ2-7, with 9 bases fitting TRBD1. Losses at the gene ends were 5 bases for V and 0 bases for J; bases not matched to a gene: 5. This CDR3 is built from 15 residues. CDR1 is MNHEY, CDR2 SMNVEV, per germline (reference sequence). CDR3 residues: CASSLGQGNSYEQYF. The CDR3 DNA reads as TGTGCCAGCAGTCTCGGACAGGGGAACTCCTACGAGCAGTACTTC.

This rearrangement joins TRBV19 to TRBJ1-2; 10 bases are shared with TRBD1. Germline V gene lookup returns CDR1 LNHDA and CDR2 SQIVND (reference sequence). Germline trimming cut 3 bases from V and 8 bases from J; bases unmatched to any gene: 6. This CDR3 spans 14 amino acids. CDR3 protein: CASSIGTGVWGYTF. CDR3 nucleotides: TGTGCCAGTAGTATCGGGACAGGGGTCTGGGGCTACACCTTC.